This is a list of T cell receptor beta chains from one sample in a study of blood T cell repertoires in COVID-19. Measured with immunoSEQ multiplex PCR; TCRdb has only the in-frame clones, and not every one. This sample yields 250,000 or so clones, of which roughly 89% are seen a single time; 4% to 5% belongs to the top ten. Sequencing input: peripheral blood. Every receptor here comes from a woman between 35 and 50 years old who had recovered from COVID-19. The CDR3 runs from the conserved cysteine through the conserved F or W. The D gene is left open where the match is weak.

J | V | D | DNA | CDR3
TRBJ2-5 | TRBV6-2/TRBV6-3 | TRBD1 | TGTGCCAGCAGCCCCTGGGGGGGACAGGGGTTCCCAGGTGGTGAGACCCAGTACTTC | CASSPWGGQGFPGGETQYF
TRBJ1-5 | TRBV4-3 | - | TGCGCCAGCAGCCAAGATCTGGCAGGCAATCAGCCCCAGCATTTT | CASSQDLAGNQPQHF
TRBJ2-1 | TRBV6-5 | - | TGTGCCAGCAGTTCTCTGCGCTCCTACAATGAGCAGTTCTTC | CASSSLRSYNEQFF
TRBJ1-2 | TRBV11-2 | - | TGTGCCAGCAGCCCCTCCGCGGGGCATGGCTACACCTTC | CASSPSAGHGYTF
TRBJ2-5 | TRBV6-6 | - | TGTGCCAGCACTCTAAGCCACCTGTTGCCAGAGACCCAGTACTTC | CASTLSHLLPETQYF
TRBJ1-6 | TRBV6-1 | - | TGTGCCAGCAGTGTACAGGGTCGGCATAGGGCCTATAATTCACCCCTCCACTTT | CASSVQGRHRAYNSPLHF
TRBJ2-3 | TRBV24-1 | - | TGTGCCACCAGTGAGCGGATTGTTGGGACAGATACGCAGTATTTT | CATSERIVGTDTQYF
TRBJ2-2 | TRBV5-6 | - | TGTGCCAGCAGCTGGGAGCCGCACACCGGGGAGCTGTTTTTT | CASSWEPHTGELFF
TRBJ1-3 | TRBV19 | - | TGTGCCAGTAGTATAGGTGAGACTGGAAACACCATATATTTT | CASSIGETGNTIYF
TRBJ2-1 | TRBV5-1 | TRBD1 | TGCGCCAGTTTCCCGGGACAGGGGCCCAATGAGCAGTTCTTC | CASFPGQGPNEQFF
TRBJ2-3 | TRBV5-6 | TRBD1 | TGTGCCAGCAGGTTCTACCTTAACAGGGGCCATGCGCAGTATTTT | CASRFYLNRGHAQYF
TRBJ2-1 | TRBV4-2 | TRBD2 | TGTGCCAGCAGCCAATTGTCGGGGGGGCGAGTCAATGAGCAGTTCTTC | CASSQLSGGRVNEQFF
TRBJ2-5 | TRBV5-6 | - | TGTGCCAGCAGCTTGGAGGCGGGCCCGATCGAGACCCAGTACTTC | CASSLEAGPIETQYF
TRBJ1-6 | TRBV10-3 | TRBD1 | TGTGCCATCCGAGGGGAGGACAGGGGAAATTCACCCCTCCACTTT | CAIRGEDRGNSPLHF
TRBJ2-1 | TRBV19 | - | TGTGCCAGTAGTATAGACCGCCAGGAGCAGTTCTTC | CASSIDRQEQFF
TRBJ2-5 | TRBV11-1 | - | TGTGCCAGCAGCCTCGGCGCTGGGGCCGGTCGTGAGACCCAGTACTTC | CASSLGAGAGRETQYF
TRBJ1-6 | TRBV5-6 | - | TGTGCCAGCAGCGGCGGGCGGCGGGGTTCACCCCTCCACTTT | CASSGGRRGSPLHF
TRBJ1-3 | TRBV6-2/TRBV6-3 | - | TGTGCCAGCAGCCCCCGGGAGGGCCGGTTAAGCTCTGGAAACACCATATATTTT | CASSPREGRLSSGNTIYF
TRBJ1-6 | TRBV24-1 | TRBD1 | TGTGCCACCAGTTTCGAGGCCGGGACAGACCATTCACCCCTCCACTTT | CATSFEAGTDHSPLHF
TRBJ2-1 | TRBV19 | - | TGTGCCAGTAGAGGGGCCCCGGCGGATGAGCAGTTCTTC | CASRGAPADEQFF
TRBJ2-3 | TRBV24-1 | TRBD2 | TGTGCCACCAGTTGGACTAGCGGGGAAGATACGCAGTATTTT | CATSWTSGEDTQYF
TRBJ1-1 | TRBV19 | TRBD1 | TGTGCCAGCAGGATGGAGGGGGCGTTGAGAGCTTTCTTT | CASRMEGALRAFF
TRBJ2-1 | TRBV11-3 | TRBD2 | TGTGCCAGCAGCATGACTAGCGGGAGACTCGATGAGCAGTTCTTC | CASSMTSGRLDEQFF
TRBJ2-7 | TRBV19 | TRBD1 | TGTGCCAGTAGTGTCGCCCGGGACAGGGGGCACTACGAGCAGTACTTC | CASSVARDRGHYEQYF
TRBJ2-5 | TRBV27 | - | TGTGCCACCTCCACGGCGGCCCGGGAGACCCAGTACTTC | CATSTAARETQYF